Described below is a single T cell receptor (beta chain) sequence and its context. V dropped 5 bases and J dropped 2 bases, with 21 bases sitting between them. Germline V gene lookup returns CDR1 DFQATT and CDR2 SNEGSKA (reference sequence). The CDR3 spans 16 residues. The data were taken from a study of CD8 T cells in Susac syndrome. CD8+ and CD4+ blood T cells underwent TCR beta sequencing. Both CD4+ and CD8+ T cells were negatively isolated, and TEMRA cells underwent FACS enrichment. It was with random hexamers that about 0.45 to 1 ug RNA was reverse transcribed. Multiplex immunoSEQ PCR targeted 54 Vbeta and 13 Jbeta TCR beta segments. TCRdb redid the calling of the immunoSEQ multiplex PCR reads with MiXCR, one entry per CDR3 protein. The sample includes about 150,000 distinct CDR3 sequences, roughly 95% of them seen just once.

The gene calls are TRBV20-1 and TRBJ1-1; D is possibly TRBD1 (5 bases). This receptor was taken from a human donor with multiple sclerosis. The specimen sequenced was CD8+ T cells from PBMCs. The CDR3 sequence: CSAWDRPTDANTEAFF. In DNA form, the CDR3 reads TGCAGTGCTTGGGACCGGCCTACCGACGCTAACACTGAAGCTTTCTTT.